The 5 T cell receptor beta chains presented below share a single source sample, sequenced in a study of regulatory T cells in long-lasting Graves disease. Arm-PCR with iRepertoire HTBI primers amplified the CDR3 regions for these TCR beta libraries. TCRdb called the multiplex PCR reads again in MiXCR, with one record for every CDR3 protein. The repertoire consists of 400,000 to 500,000 distinct CDR3 sequences, with around 20% occurring once and the leading ten covering 6.5% to 8%. Time point indicated: persistent/refractory GD, antithyroid drugs over 5 years with positive TRAb. There was RNA extracted from PBMCs, and the TCR library was made from it. The material sequenced was peripheral blood mononuclear cells (PBMCs), taken when the disease was refractory, from a patient treated with antithyroid drugs. Receptors were obtained from a female donor with Graves disease.

The chain links TRBV28 to TRBJ2-1; TRBD2 is a possible D gene (5 bases). Germline values: CDR1 MDHEN, CDR2 SYDVKM. The CDR3 extends over 13 amino acids. Trimming removed 0 bases from V and 9 bases from J, with 9 bases in between. The CDR3 protein is CASSLWGEGEQFF. CDR3 DNA: TGTGCCAGCAGTTTATGGGGAGAGGGTGAGCAGTTCTTC.

A word on this clonotype: This could be a read error, since a much larger clone is one nucleotide away. V usage is TRBV6-1 and J usage is TRBJ1-5, with 9 bases lining up with TRBD1. CDR3 length: 15 residues. The junction had 4 bases not matched to a gene; V was cut back by 7 bases and J by 0 bases. The V gene's germline CDR1 is MNHNS and CDR2 SASEGT. The CDR3 DNA reads TGTGCCAGCACTAAGACAGGGGGTAGCAATCAGCCCCAGCATTTT. This gives the protein CASTKTGGSNQPQHF.

The rearrangement links TRBV4-3 to TRBJ1-2; D is unclear. Germline values: CDR1 LGHNA, CDR2 YSLEER. V was shortened by 0 bases and J by 4 bases, with 15 bases between the two germline ends. The CDR3 covers 16 residues. The CDR3 spells CASSQDYGVDSYGYTF. The CDR3 region has the DNA TGCGCCAGCAGCCAAGATTACGGGGTAGATTCCTATGGCTACACCTTC.

The chain couples TRBV7-2 to TRBJ2-2; 13 bases match TRBD2. CDR1 and CDR2 from the germline V gene are SGHTA and FQGNSA. V lost 5 bases and J lost 8; bases outside the gene matches: 8. The CDR3 has 16 residues. DNA of the CDR3: TGTGCCAGCAGCATGACTAGCGGGGGGCCCCTGGGGGAGCTGTTTTTT. Protein sequence: CASSMTSGGPLGELFF.

This clonotype was recorded at least ten times. The chain joins TRBV5-1 to TRBJ2-7; either TRBD1 or TRBD2 may fit D (6 bases each). The CDR3 covers 14 residues. Germline V lookup: CDR1 SGHRS, CDR2 YFSETQ. V was trimmed by 4 bases and J by 3 bases, leaving 14 bases between them. The CDR3 DNA is TGCGCCAGCAGCCTCCCCGGGGGCCACTACGAGCAGTACTTC. The encoded protein is CASSLPGGHYEQYF.